The 3 T cell receptor beta chains presented below share a single source sample, sequenced in a study of T cell responses to AZD1222 COVID-19 vaccine. The method was immunoSEQ multiplex PCR; TCRdb's version includes in-frame clones alone and lacks a portion of them. This sample has about 150,000 clones, with roughly 90% found just once. The starting material was peripheral blood, obtained on day 0 of AZD1222 vaccination. These receptors came from an adult in good health.

The V and J genes are TRBV28 and TRBJ1-1, with a weak D call TRBD1 (6 bases). The CDR3 runs 14 residues. The V gene's germline CDR1 is MDHEN and CDR2 SYDVKM. The ends were cut back, 5 bases at V and 3 bases at J, with 13 bases in the middle. The CDR3 is CASSPADRDTEAFF. CDR3 DNA sequence: TGTGCCAGCAGTCCCGCGGACAGAGACACTGAAGCTTTCTTT.

The V call is TRBV6-2 or TRBV6-3, the J call TRBJ2-7, with D possibly TRBD1 on 6 matching bases. Trimming removed 2 bases at V and 1 base at J, with 15 bases between. The germline V gene has CDR1 MNHEY and CDR2 SVGEGT. This CDR3 has 16 amino acids. CDR3 nucleotide sequence: TGTGCCAGCAGTTACAACGACAGGAAGAGGTCCTACGAGCAGTACTTC. Translation: CASSYNDRKRSYEQYF.

This chain links TRBV19 with TRBJ2-7, with D possibly TRBD2 on 5 matching bases. From germline, CDR1 is LNHDA and CDR2 SQIVND (reference sequence). This CDR3 region has 13 residues. With 5 bases removed from V and 3 bases from J, the gap between germline ends came to 11 bases. The DNA for the CDR3 is TGTGCCAGTAGTCCAGACGGGATCTACGAGCAGTACTTC. It codes for CASSPDGIYEQYF. The variable domain in full, with the rest retrieved from reference TRBV19 and TRBJ2-7, is DGGITQSPKYLFRKEGQNVTLSCEQNLNHDAMYWYRQDPGQGLRLIYYSQIVNDFQKGDIAEGYSVSREKKESFPLTVTSAQKNPTAFYLCASSPDGIYEQYFGPGTRLTVT.